The 24 T cell receptor beta chains below all came from one sample that was sequenced in a study of CD8 T cells in Susac syndrome. When the RNA was reverse transcribed, random hexamers were used with an input of roughly 0.45 to 1 ug. TCRdb analysed the immunoSEQ multiplex PCR reads with MiXCR anew, one entry per CDR3 protein. Altogether fewer than 200,000 distinct CDR3 sequences are present, under 95% being singletons, with the ten largest covering roughly 0.12%. Source material: CD4+ T cells from PBMCs. The receptors here all came from a human donor with Susac syndrome.

The chain couples TRBV11-2 to TRBJ1-2; TRBD1 is a possible D gene (5 bases). Germline V gives CDR1 SGHAT, CDR2 FQNNGV. V was shortened by 1 base and J by 1 base, with 13 bases between the two germline ends. CDR3 length equals 16 residues. The CDR3 bases are TGTGCCAGCAGCTTAGGGCCAGCAAGGGGTAACTATGGCTACACCTTC. This translates into CASSLGPARGNYGYTF.

The genes are TRBV30 and TRBJ2-1; TRBD1 might be the D (7 bases). CDR1 is GTSNPN, CDR2 SVGIG, per germline (reference sequence). The CDR3 is 15 residues long. Between the trimmed V and J ends, which lost 4 bases and 7 bases, there was a span of 20 bases. This CDR3 is CAWKGGTGDRNEQFF. In DNA form, the CDR3 reads TGTGCCTGGAAGGGGGGCACAGGGGATCGTAATGAGCAGTTCTTC.

The chain joins TRBV7-9 to TRBJ1-1, with 7 nucleotides matching TRBD1. Germline CDR1 reads SEHNR; CDR2 reads FQNEAQ (reference sequence). This CDR3 spans 14 amino acids. With V trimmed by 4 bases and J by 6 bases, 8 bases remained unmatched. CDR3 DNA: TGTGCCAGCAGCTACACGACAGGGAATGCTGAAGCTTTCTTT. Protein sequence: CASSYTTGNAEAFF.

The V call is TRBV12-3 or TRBV12-4, the J call TRBJ1-2; D unclear. V was clipped by 4 bases and J by 0 bases, with 9 bases between them. The CDR3 is made up of 14 amino acids. The CDR3 DNA follows: TGTGCCAGCAGTTCCTTCAGAGCTAACTATGGCTACACCTTC. Amino acid sequence: CASSSFRANYGYTF.

This chain joins TRBV27 and TRBJ2-5; D is unresolved. Between the trimmed V and J ends, which lost 2 bases and 1 base, there was a span of 5 bases. This CDR3 has 13 residues. Per germline, CDR1 MNHEY and CDR2 SMNVEV (reference sequence). The CDR3 loop is CASSLRSQETQYF. The DNA for the CDR3 is TGTGCCAGCAGTTTACGCAGCCAAGAGACCCAGTACTTC.

The CDR3 DNA reads as TGTGCCAGCAGCCCGACCCCTGTGGGCAATCAGCCCCAGCATTTT. This encodes CASSPTPVGNQPQHF. The chain has TRBV3-1 and TRBJ1-5; D unclear. CDR1 and CDR2 from the germline V gene are LGHDT and YNNKEL (reference sequence). V was pared by 4 bases and J by 2 bases, with 12 bases between. This CDR3 has 15 amino acids.

The CDR3 region has the DNA TGCAGTGCTGGTCCAGGGTCCATGAACACTGAAGCTTTCTTT. Translating it yields CSAGPGSMNTEAFF. J is TRBJ1-1 and V is TRBV20-1; D might be TRBD1 (5 bases). This CDR3 comprises 14 residues. Trimming removed 5 bases at V and 0 bases at J, with 13 bases between. Germline lookup yields CDR1 DFQATT and CDR2 SNEGSKA (reference sequence).

The chain recombines TRBV10-1 with TRBJ2-3; D possibly corresponds to TRBD1 (6 bases). The CDR3 has 13 residues. Germline loops: CDR1 WNHNN, CDR2 SYGVQD (reference sequence). V lost 7 bases, J lost 2 bases, and 10 bases lay in between. Written as DNA, the CDR3 is TGCGCCAGCAACAACAGGGTCACAGATACGCAGTATTTT. It specifies CASNNRVTDTQYF.

The gene calls are TRBV3-1 and TRBJ2-1; 11 positions match TRBD2. The germline V gene encodes CDR1 LGHDT and CDR2 YNNKEL (reference sequence). CDR3 length: 16 amino acids. V dropped 4 bases and J dropped 4; count of bases not matched to a gene: 6. The CDR3 is CASSRLPSGGYNEQFF. Here the CDR3 DNA reads TGTGCCAGCAGCCGCCTTCCTAGCGGGGGGTACAATGAGCAGTTCTTC.

The J gene is TRBJ1-6, the V gene TRBV6-5; D uncertain. Germline assignment: CDR1 MNHEY and CDR2 SVGAGI. Trimming removed 6 bases from V and 7 bases from J, with 16 bases in between. The CDR3 length is 15 residues. The CDR3 region has the DNA TGTGCCAGCAGCCCATTTACGCAGGCCAATTCACCCCTCCACTTT. This translates into CASSPFTQANSPLHF.

The genes are TRBV5-1 and TRBJ2-7; tentatively, D is TRBD1 or TRBD2 (5 bases each). The germline V gene has CDR1 SGHRS and CDR2 YFSETQ. Trimming cost V 4 bases and J 3 bases, with 17 bases left between them. The CDR3 has 15 amino acids. CDR3 loop: CASSLTVGVVYEQYF. CDR3 DNA sequence: TGCGCCAGCAGCCTGACGGTGGGGGTGGTCTACGAGCAGTACTTC.

The chain is built from TRBV2 and TRBJ1-4, with 7 bases lining up with TRBD1. The CDR3 length is 11 residues. With V trimmed by 9 bases and J by 6 bases, 1 base remained unmatched. Germline V gene sequence: CDR1 SNHLY, CDR2 FYNNEI. The CDR3 DNA is TGTGCCAGTGGACAGGATGAAAAACTGTTTTTT. The encoded protein is CASGQDEKLFF. Drawing the rest from reference TRBV2 and TRBJ1-4, the complete variable domain is EPEVTQTPSHQVTQMGQEVILRCVPISNHLYFYWYRQILGQKVEFLVSFYNNEISEKSEIFDDQFSVERPDGSNFTLKIRSTKLEDSAMYFCASGQDEKLFFGSGTQLSVL.

The chain carries TRBV4-2 and TRBJ2-2, with TRBD1 matching 10 bases. Losses at the gene ends were 1 base for V and 6 bases for J; bases not matched to a gene: 5. The germline V gene has CDR1 LGHNA and CDR2 YNFKEQ. CDR3 length: 16 residues. CDR3 nucleotide sequence: TGTGCCAGCAGCCAAGGGTTTGACAGGGGGCCCGGGGAGCTGTTTTTT. Encoded protein: CASSQGFDRGPGELFF.

The table lists this clonotype with a count of one. The chain has TRBV10-3 and TRBJ2-1, with TRBD1 identical over 9 bases. CDR1 is ENHRY, CDR2 SYGVKD, per germline. Unmatched junction bases numbered 11, after V lost 5 bases and J lost 6 bases. CDR3 length equals 16 residues. The CDR3: CAISPTRGQGANEQFF. Here the CDR3 DNA reads TGTGCCATCAGTCCCACCCGGGGACAGGGAGCCAATGAGCAGTTCTTC.

The rearrangement joins TRBV3-1 to TRBJ2-1, with 16 bases matching TRBD2. CDR1 and CDR2 (germline): LGHDT, YNNKEL (reference sequence). Losses at the gene ends were 4 bases for V and 9 bases for J; bases not matched to a gene: 3. CDR3 length: 15 amino acids. For the CDR3, the DNA is TGTGCCAGCAGCCTGGGACTAGCGGGGGGGCTTGAGCAGTTCTTC. This sequence encodes CASSLGLAGGLEQFF.

The chain joins TRBV3-1 to TRBJ2-7, with D possibly matching TRBD2 (6 bases). Germline V lookup: CDR1 LGHDT, CDR2 YNNKEL (reference sequence). CDR3 length: 12 amino acids. The V and J ends lost 8 bases and 5 bases respectively, with 13 bases between them. Here the CDR3 DNA reads TGTGCCAGCGGCGGAGGGCCACACGAGCAGTACTTC. This gives the protein CASGGGPHEQYF.

The genes are TRBV20-1 and TRBJ2-7; D unresolved. Trimming removed 0 bases from V and 2 bases from J, with 11 bases in between. The V gene's germline CDR1 is DFQATT and CDR2 SNEGSKA (reference sequence). The CDR3 has 14 amino acids. The CDR3 here is CSARDRKAPYEQYF. The CDR3 DNA reads as TGCAGTGCTAGAGATCGAAAGGCGCCCTACGAGCAGTACTTC.

The gene calls are TRBV6-6 and TRBJ1-1, with 7 bases that match TRBD1. There are 14 residues in the CDR3. The V gene's germline CDR1 is MNHNY and CDR2 SVGAGI (reference sequence). J lost 1 base, V lost 7 bases, and 6 bases had no gene match. The CDR3: CASIVGTANTEAFF. CDR3 DNA sequence: TGTGCCAGCATAGTCGGGACAGCGAACACTGAAGCTTTCTTT.

V usage is TRBV3-1 and J usage is TRBJ1-5; 8 nucleotides match TRBD1. V shed 6 bases and J 7 bases; nucleotides not matched to a gene: 8. The germline V gene has CDR1 LGHDT and CDR2 YNNKEL (reference sequence). The CDR3 covers 14 residues. CDR3 coding DNA: TGTGCCAGCAGTCCCGGGACAGGAAGCCAGCCCCAGCATTTT. It specifies CASSPGTGSQPQHF.

The chain couples TRBV5-1 to TRBJ2-3; the D gene could be TRBD1 or TRBD2 (5 bases each). V lost 4 bases, J lost 14 bases, and 29 bases lay in between. Looked up from germline, CDR1 is SGHRS and CDR2 is YFSETQ. The CDR3 sequence is 16 residues long. The CDR3 bases are TGCGCCAGCAGCGTATCAGAAAGGGGACCTGACTACAAACGGTATTTT. Its protein product is CASSVSERGPDYKRYF.

This clonotype was observed a handful of times. This chain connects TRBV27 to TRBJ2-6, with a possible D match to TRBD1 (6 bases). V was pared by 2 bases and J by 2 bases, with 7 bases between. Germline V gene lookup returns CDR1 MNHEY and CDR2 SMNVEV (reference sequence). The CDR3 runs to 15 residues. The CDR3 region is CASSLHRAGANVLTF. For the CDR3, the DNA is TGTGCCAGCAGTTTACACAGGGCTGGGGCCAACGTCCTGACTTTC.

The chain carries TRBV6-5 and TRBJ2-7; D might be TRBD2 (6 bases). This CDR3 is built from 12 residues. V was pared by 6 bases and J by 6 bases, with 12 bases between. Germline CDR1 reads MNHEY; CDR2 reads SVGAGI. The CDR3 bases are TGTGCCAGCAGCAGACTAGGGAGCGAGCAGTACTTC. Translating gives CASSRLGSEQYF.

This clonotype was seen once. This chain joins TRBV6-2 or TRBV6-3 and TRBJ2-1, with 7 positions matching TRBD2. The CDR3 extends over 17 amino acids. In germline, CDR1 is MNHEY, CDR2 SVGEGT. J gave up 0 bases and V 6 bases, and 11 bases lay outside the gene matches. The CDR3 DNA sequence: TGTGCCAGCAGGGCGAGACGGGGGGAACCCTCCTACAATGAGCAGTTCTTC. Protein: CASRARRGEPSYNEQFF.

The chain uses TRBV29-1 and TRBJ1-5; 8 bases map to TRBD1. Trimming cost V 7 bases and J 6 bases; bases outside gene matches: 8. The CDR3 has 13 amino acids. Germline values: CDR1 SQVTM, CDR2 ANQGSEA. CDR3 DNA: TGCAGCGGGACCCAGGGGGCGGGTCAGCCCCAGCATTTT. Protein product: CSGTQGAGQPQHF.